The entry that follows covers one T cell receptor (beta chain) sequence. This table comes from immunoSEQ multiplex PCR, and its TCRdb copy is limited to in-frame clones, with some not included. The sample carries hundreds of thousands of clones, about 87% recorded once. These data belong to a study of blood T cell repertoires in COVID-19. Trimming stripped 6 bases from V and 6 bases from J, with 15 bases between. CDR3 length: 13 residues. The sample consisted of PBMCs or T cells enriched from blood (not recorded which). This sequence originates from a woman aged 50 to 60 who had recovered from COVID-19. The genes are TRBV12-3 or TRBV12-4 and TRBJ2-7, with D possibly TRBD1 on 6 matching bases. The CDR3 DNA follows: TGTGCCAGCAGGTCGGGACAAGCGAGCGAGCAGTACTTC. It encodes CASRSGQASEQYF.